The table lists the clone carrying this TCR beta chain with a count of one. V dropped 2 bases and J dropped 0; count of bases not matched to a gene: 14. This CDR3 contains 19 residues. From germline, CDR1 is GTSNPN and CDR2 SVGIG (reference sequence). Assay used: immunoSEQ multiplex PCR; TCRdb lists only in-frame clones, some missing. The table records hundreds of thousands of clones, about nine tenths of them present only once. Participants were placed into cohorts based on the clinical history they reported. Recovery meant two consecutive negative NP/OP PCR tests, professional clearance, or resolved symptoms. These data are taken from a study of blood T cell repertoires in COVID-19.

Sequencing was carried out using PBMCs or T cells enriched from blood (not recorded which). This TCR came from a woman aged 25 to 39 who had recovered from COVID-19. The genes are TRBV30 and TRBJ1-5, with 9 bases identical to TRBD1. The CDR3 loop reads CAWSPGTGLRGDSNQPQHF. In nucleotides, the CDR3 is TGTGCCTGGAGTCCCGGGACAGGGTTACGAGGAGATAGCAATCAGCCCCAGCATTTT.